This T cell receptor (beta chain) came from a study of blood T cell repertoires in COVID-19. Study background: Sites in the United States, Italy and Spain provided acute and convalescent COVID-19 samples.

The CDR3 covers 16 residues. V trimming: 4 bases; J trimming: 3 bases; junction bases outside the gene matches: 4. CDR1 is SEHNR and CDR2 is FQNEAQ in the germline V gene (reference sequence). Profiled with immunoSEQ multiplex PCR; TCRdb holds only in-frame clones, not every one. The data contain some 60,000 clones, less than 85% of them singletons. This chain connects TRBV7-9 to TRBJ2-5; 14 nucleotides match TRBD2. What was sequenced was peripheral blood. This TCR derives from a woman between 45 and 65 years old with active or convalescent COVID-19. The CDR3, as DNA: TGTGCCAGCAGCTCTTGGGGACTAGCGGGAGAAGAGACCCAGTACTTC. Protein sequence: CASSSWGLAGEETQYF.